The 27 T cell receptor beta chains reported below all come from one sample, sequenced in a study of T-cell memory formation after mild COVID-19. TCRdb re-called the 5' RACE reads through MiXCR, storing one row per CDR3 protein. Seen here are about 390,000 distinct CDR3 sequences, over 20% observed once, and the top ten hold around 12%. Input material: PBMCs or a T cell subset sorted from them (not recorded which). The source is an adult woman who had mild COVID-19 (a few samples of this study predate the infection). Cell type and time point are not known.

The table lists this clonotype with a few counts. J is TRBJ2-7 and V is TRBV24-1, with D perhaps matching TRBD1 (5 bases). This CDR3 contains 13 residues. Deletions cut 8 bases from V and 4 bases from J, with 14 bases between. Looked up from germline, CDR1 is KGHDR and CDR2 is SFDVKD. CDR3 in DNA: TGTGCCACCATTAGGAAGGGGTGGTACGAGCAGTACTTC. This translates into CATIRKGWYEQYF.

This clonotype was counted a few times. The chain recombines TRBV27 with TRBJ2-7; perhaps TRBD2 as D (5 bases). CDR1 MNHEY and CDR2 SMNVEV come from the germline V gene (reference sequence). The CDR3 spans 15 residues. Trimming stripped 5 bases from V and 4 bases from J, with 18 bases between. CDR3 region: CASSPGEPGRYEQYF. DNA for the CDR3: TGTGCCAGCAGTCCCGGGGAGCCGGGTCGGTACGAGCAGTACTTC.

The chain employs TRBV29-1 and TRBJ2-7; D is possibly TRBD1 or TRBD2 (5 bases each). V was cut by 6 bases and J by 3 bases, with 15 bases left in between. CDR1 and CDR2 (germline): SQVTM, ANQGSEA. This CDR3 contains 13 residues. CDR3 sequence (DNA): TGCAGCGTGAGTCCCGGGACGGGCTACGAGCAGTACTTC. This encodes CSVSPGTGYEQYF.

This clonotype appeared a few times. The chain is built from TRBV29-1 and TRBJ2-4; tentative D call: TRBD1 (5 bases). Germline V gene lookup returns CDR1 SQVTM and CDR2 ANQGSEA. V dropped 0 bases and J dropped 5 bases, with 8 bases sitting between them. The CDR3 length is 13 residues. As DNA, the CDR3 is TGCAGCGTTGAAGATCTGACAGAAAACATTCAGTACTTC. Protein product: CSVEDLTENIQYF.

The V call is TRBV15, the J call TRBJ2-3; D may be TRBD1 (6 bases). The V end lost 3 bases, the J end lost 6 bases, and 16 bases lay between the germline ends. The germline V gene encodes CDR1 LNHNV and CDR2 YYDKDF (reference sequence). The CDR3 has 15 residues. The CDR3 DNA reads as TGTGCCACCAGCAGTGGCCAGCGGACAGACGATACGCAGTATTTT. Its protein is CATSSGQRTDDTQYF.

This chain links TRBV20-1 with TRBJ1-1; D not certain. The CDR3 consists of 11 residues. The germline gives CDR1 DFQATT, CDR2 SNEGSKA (reference sequence). V was shortened by 2 bases and J by 8 bases, with 9 bases between the two germline ends. The DNA for the CDR3 is TGCAGTGCTAGATCCCAGGAAGAAGCTTTCTTT. Amino acids: CSARSQEEAFF.

This clonotype was detected only once. The J gene is TRBJ1-2, the V gene TRBV19; TRBD1 might be the D (6 bases). The CDR3 runs 13 residues. Germline V gene sequence: CDR1 LNHDA, CDR2 SQIVND (reference sequence). V dropped 2 bases and J dropped 7 bases, with 11 bases sitting between them. DNA for the CDR3: TGTGCCAGTAGTATACCAGGGGTCCGTGGCTACACCTTC. Protein product: CASSIPGVRGYTF.

J is TRBJ2-2 and V is TRBV12-3 or TRBV12-4, with D possibly TRBD1 on 6 matching bases. Deletions cut 5 bases from V and 4 bases from J, with 14 bases between. The CDR3 spans 15 residues. CDR3 residues: CASSNGQGSTGELFF. The CDR3 region has the DNA TGTGCCAGCAGTAACGGCCAGGGGTCCACCGGGGAGCTGTTTTTT.

The chain has TRBV15 and TRBJ2-1, with 11 bases lining up with TRBD2. V shed 4 bases and J 7 bases; nucleotides not matched to a gene: 9. The CDR3 length is 16 residues. From germline, CDR1 is LNHNV and CDR2 YYDKDF (reference sequence). The CDR3 reads CATSIKGLAAGNEQFF. The DNA for the CDR3 is TGTGCCACCAGCATAAAGGGACTAGCGGCTGGTAATGAGCAGTTCTTC.

This clonotype showed up just a few times. The J gene is TRBJ2-1, the V gene TRBV15; 9 positions agree with TRBD1. CDR1 and CDR2 (germline): LNHNV, YYDKDF (reference sequence). Germline trimming cut 6 bases from V and 8 bases from J; bases unmatched to any gene: 5. CDR3 length: 13 amino acids. CDR3 nucleotides: TGTGCCACCAGAGGACAGGGGTTGGATGAGCAGTTCTTC. Protein sequence: CATRGQGLDEQFF.

The rearrangement links TRBV12-3 or TRBV12-4 to TRBJ2-5; unclear D gene. This CDR3 is 16 amino acids long. V shed 5 bases and J shed 5 bases, with 21 bases lying between them. This CDR3 is CASSPRRKLSMETQYF. DNA of the CDR3: TGTGCCAGCAGTCCGAGACGAAAGTTATCGATGGAGACCCAGTACTTC.

Of note for this clonotype: The junction departs from germline at one end; a sequencing error may be responsible. The chain carries TRBV11-3 and TRBJ2-5, with TRBD2 identical over 7 bases. The germline V gene has CDR1 SGHNT and CDR2 YENEEA. This CDR3 contains 14 residues. The CDR3 sequence is CASSLSGAQGTQYF. DNA for the CDR3: TGTGCCAGCAGCTTAAGCGGGGCGCAAGGGACCCAGTACTTC.

The V gene is TRBV5-1, the J gene TRBJ2-7; D remains unclear. Germline CDR1 and CDR2: SGHRS and YFSETQ. Deletions cut 3 bases from V and 2 bases from J, with 9 bases between. This CDR3 comprises 13 residues. In nucleotides, the CDR3 is TGCGCCAGCAGCTGGGCTGGAACCTACGAGCAGTACTTC. It specifies CASSWAGTYEQYF.

The V call is TRBV14, the J call TRBJ2-5; D is undetermined. From germline, CDR1 is SGHDN and CDR2 FVKESK. V lost 4 bases and J 1 base, leaving 10 bases between the germline ends. The CDR3 runs 14 residues. CDR3 nucleotides: TGTGCCAGCAGCCTGCGAGCCGGCCAAGAGACCCAGTACTTC. Translated, it gives CASSLRAGQETQYF.

The chain recombines TRBV12-3 or TRBV12-4 with TRBJ2-1, with 11 bases matching TRBD1. The CDR3 runs to 16 residues. V gave up 6 bases and J gave up 7 bases; unmatched junction bases: 11. The CDR3 is CASRTGGQGARNEQFF. CDR3 nucleotide sequence: TGTGCCAGCAGAACCGGTGGACAGGGGGCTAGAAATGAGCAGTTCTTC.

This clonotype was detected a few times. The rearrangement uses TRBV20-1 and TRBJ1-1; D is uncertain. V was cut by 1 base and J by 3 bases, with 6 bases left in between. Germline V gene sequence: CDR1 DFQATT, CDR2 SNEGSKA (reference sequence). This CDR3 comprises 12 residues. The CDR3 reads CSARGHHTEAFF. In DNA, the CDR3 is TGCAGTGCTAGAGGTCACCACACTGAAGCTTTCTTT.

CDR3 sequence: CASSQVTGYGTEAFF. The CDR3 DNA sequence: TGTGCCAGCAGCCAAGTAACAGGGTACGGCACTGAAGCTTTCTTT. This rearrangement joins TRBV14 to TRBJ1-1; the D gene is possibly TRBD1 (6 bases). This CDR3 region has 15 residues. Germline CDR1 and CDR2: SGHDN and FVKESK. Trimming pared 1 base from V and 4 bases from J, leaving 13 bases between. Combining the CDR3 with reference TRBV14 and TRBJ1-1 gives the whole variable domain EAGVTQFPSHSVIEKGQTVTLRCDPISGHDNLYWYRRVMGKEIKFLLHFVKESKQDESGMPNNRFLAERTGGTYSTLKVQPAELEDSGVYFCASSQVTGYGTEAFFGQGTRLTVV.

The genes are TRBV20-1 and TRBJ2-1, with 12 bases aligning to TRBD2. There are 16 residues in the CDR3. The junction had 12 bases not matched to a gene; V was cut back by 5 bases and J by 7 bases. Germline CDR1 and CDR2: DFQATT and SNEGSKA (reference sequence). CDR3 loop: CSAGRPKTSGRNEQFF. CDR3 DNA sequence: TGCAGTGCTGGGAGACCTAAGACTAGCGGGAGAAATGAGCAGTTCTTC.

The genes are TRBV24-1 and TRBJ2-5, with 8 bases identical to TRBD2. After removal of 4 bases from V and 5 bases from J, the junction contained 14 bases not matched to a gene. Per the germline V gene, CDR1 is KGHDR and CDR2 is SFDVKD. There are 17 residues in the CDR3. Written as DNA, the CDR3 is TGTGCCACCAGTGAGGGCGGAGCGGGGGCCTCCCACGAGACCCAGTACTTC. Amino acids: CATSEGGAGASHETQYF.

The chain recombines TRBV5-1 with TRBJ2-3; 7 bases fit TRBD2. J was trimmed by 3 bases and V by 3 bases; bases with no gene match: 4. This CDR3 contains 14 residues. Per the germline V gene, CDR1 is SGHRS and CDR2 is YFSETQ. CDR3 nucleotides: TGCGCCAGCAGCTCGGGGGGAGTAACAGATACGCAGTATTTT. It translates to CASSSGGVTDTQYF.

This clonotype showed up just a few times. The chain recombines TRBV5-6 with TRBJ2-5; perhaps TRBD2 as D (5 bases). Germline assignment: CDR1 SGHDT and CDR2 YYEEEE. CDR3 size: 13 residues. V was shortened by 4 bases and J by 5 bases, with 12 bases between the two germline ends. CDR3 nucleotides: TGTGCCAGCAGCAATCAGGACTGGGAGACCCAGTACTTC. This translates into CASSNQDWETQYF.

The J gene is TRBJ2-7, the V gene TRBV29-1; 11 nucleotides match TRBD2. The V segment lost 3 bases and the J segment 3 bases; nucleotides outside the gene matches: 4. The germline V gene encodes CDR1 SQVTM and CDR2 ANQGSEA. The CDR3 extends over 14 amino acids. CDR3: CSVDGSGGDYEQYF. The CDR3 coding sequence is TGCAGCGTTGATGGTAGCGGGGGGGACTACGAGCAGTACTTC.

The chain couples TRBV21-1 to TRBJ2-7; the DNA was not compared with TRBD1, the D call given in the table. TRBV21-1 represents a pseudogene. The CDR3 totals 16 residues. The CDR3 nucleotides are TGTGCCAGCAGCACCCAGGGACAGGGGGGAATCTACGAGCAGTACTTC. This encodes CASSTQGQGGIYEQYF.

The chain uses TRBV5-1 and TRBJ1-2; D not certain. This CDR3 has 14 amino acids. Trimming took 2 bases from V and 7 from J, leaving 15 bases between them. Germline V gene lookup returns CDR1 SGHRS and CDR2 YFSETQ. As DNA, the CDR3 is TGCGCCAGCAGCTTTACGGACTTTGTGCGTGGCTACACCTTC. Translating it yields CASSFTDFVRGYTF.

V is TRBV7-6 and J is TRBJ1-4, with 7 bases aligning to TRBD1. CDR1 and CDR2 from the germline V gene are SGHVS and FNYEAQ. The CDR3 loop spans 14 amino acids. With 6 bases clipped from V and 7 bases from J, the junction kept 8 bases outside the gene matches. The DNA for the CDR3 is TGTGCCAGCAGGGGCAGGGCAGGGGGTGAAAAACTGTTTTTT. Amino acids: CASRGRAGGEKLFF. Supplemented by reference TRBV7-6 and TRBJ1-4, the full variable domain reads GAGVSQSPRYKVTKRGQDVALRCDPISGHVSLYWYRQALGQGPEFLTYFNYEAQQDKSGLPNDRFSAERPEGSISTLTIQRTEQRDSAMYRCASRGRAGGEKLFFGSGTQLSVL.

The chain joins TRBV9 to TRBJ2-7, with 11 bases matching TRBD2. Trimming removed 2 bases from V and 5 bases from J; junction bases left unmatched: 3. The CDR3 covers 14 residues. Germline V gene data show CDR1 as SGDLS and CDR2 as YYNGEE. DNA for the CDR3: TGTGCCAGCAGCGTGACTAGCGGGATCGACGAGCAGTACTTC. Amino acids: CASSVTSGIDEQYF.

The chain links TRBV20-1 to TRBJ1-1, with D possibly being TRBD1 (5 bases). Trimming cost V 5 bases and J 8 bases, with 9 bases left between them. The CDR3 extends over 10 amino acids. The germline CDR1 and CDR2 sequences are DFQATT and SNEGSKA (reference sequence). The CDR3 spells CSAPAGEAFF. The CDR3 DNA is TGCAGTGCTCCGGCAGGGGAAGCTTTCTTT.